This TCR beta chain emerged from a study of technical replicates of blood from several donors. TCRdb's copy holds only in-frame clones and misses some; the assay was immunoSEQ multiplex PCR. The sample holds tens of thousands of clones, nearly 95% seen once. This receptor was obtained from a human donor in good health. Specimen: T cells isolated from PBMCs.

The CDR3 nucleotides are TGTGCCAGTAGCCGACCCGGGACAGGGTCAGGCAATGAGCAGTTCTTC. Its translation: CASSRPGTGSGNEQFF. The chain is built from TRBV19 and TRBJ2-1, with TRBD1 matching over 9 bases. V was pared by 6 bases and J by 6 bases, with 12 bases of the junction left unmatched. This CDR3 is built from 16 residues. Germline CDR1 and CDR2: LNHDA and SQIVND (reference sequence).